This TCR beta chain was profiled in a study of T-cell reconstitution after alpha-beta-depleted transplantation in children. This CDR3 is built from 19 residues. Germline V gene lookup returns CDR1 MNHEY and CDR2 SMNVEV (reference sequence). V was pared by 6 bases and J by 0 bases, with 12 bases of the junction left unmatched. Study-level findings and limits: The study reportedly traced alpha-beta T cells about two months after transplant to several hundred expanded graft clones. T cells produced anew were the main source of T-cell counts and diversity one year after transplant.

This clonotype has ten or more counts. As yet, its antigen is unknown. During its preparation, the TCRbeta library received unique molecular identifiers. Each CDR3 protein is one row after TCRdb ran MiXCR on the PCR reads. The sample records 250,000 to 300,000 distinct CDR3 sequences, nearly 8% being singletons. The V call is TRBV27, the J call TRBJ1-6, with TRBD1 matching over 9 bases. The sequence came from a female patient aged 2-9 years who had a stem cell transplant for Fanconi anemia, so the T cells may come from the graft donor. This material consisted of peripheral blood, taken 360 days after TCRalphabeta/CD19-depleted stem cell transplant. The CDR3 nucleotides read TGTGCCAGCAGCAAGGGACAGGGATTTTTTAGCTCCTATAATTCACCCCTCCACTTT. Protein product: CASSKGQGFFSSYNSPLHF.